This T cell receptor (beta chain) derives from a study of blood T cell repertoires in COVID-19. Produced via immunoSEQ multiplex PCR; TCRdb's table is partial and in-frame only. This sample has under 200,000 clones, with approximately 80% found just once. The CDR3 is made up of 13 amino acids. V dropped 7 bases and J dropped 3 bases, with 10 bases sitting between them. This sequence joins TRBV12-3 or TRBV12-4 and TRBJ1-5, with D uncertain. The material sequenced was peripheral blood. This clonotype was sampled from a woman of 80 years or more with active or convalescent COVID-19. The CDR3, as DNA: TGTGCCAGCACTACGAGGGACAATCAGCCCCAGCATTTT. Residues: CASTTRDNQPQHF.